Shown below are 7 T cell receptor beta chains from a single sample sequenced in a study of blood T cells in healthy people across ages (dated by TCRdb to the mid-2010s). The library was prepared using 5' RACE. Sequencer: Illumina HiSeq 2500. A second PCR of about 6 to 11 cycles was performed with a sample-barcoded 5' primer and a J-beta primer mix. TCRdb trimmed public reads at Q25 via fastp, called clones via MiXCR and kept in-frame beta chains. For every CDR3 protein sequence, its rows merge into one entry that carries the most common genes and DNA. The sample table lists nearly 1 million distinct CDR3 sequences, approximately 50% of them with a count of one. The ten top clones hold around a fifth of the sample. Source material: blood. The source of these receptors is a woman aged 60-75 years in good health.

V usage is TRBV11-2 and J usage is TRBJ2-3; TRBD1 agrees at 10 bases. The V gene's germline CDR1 is SGHAT and CDR2 FQNNGV. The junction had 5 bases not matched to a gene; V was cut back by 5 bases and J by 0 bases. There are 16 residues in the CDR3. The CDR3 coding sequence is TGTGCCAGCAGCCCTGGGACAGGGGAAAGCACAGATACGCAGTATTTT. Its protein product is CASSPGTGESTDTQYF.

This clonotype occurred a few times. The CDR3 region is CASSLPASGAYQETQYF. In nucleotides, the CDR3 is TGTGCCAGCAGCTTGCCCGCTAGCGGAGCGTACCAAGAGACCCAGTACTTC. This chain connects TRBV5-6 to TRBJ2-5; 7 nucleotides agree with TRBD2. Germline assignment: CDR1 SGHDT and CDR2 YYEEEE. This CDR3 is built from 17 residues. J was trimmed by 0 bases and V by 1 base; bases with no gene match: 9.

V and J are TRBV13 and TRBJ2-1; a weak D match, TRBD2 (5 bases). From germline, CDR1 is PRHDT and CDR2 FYEKMQ (reference sequence). V lost 2 bases, J lost 4 bases, and 9 bases lay in between. CDR3 size: 14 residues. DNA for the CDR3: TGTGCCAGCAGCTTACTCTCGGGGTACAATGAGCAGTTCTTC. Its translation is CASSLLSGYNEQFF.

This clonotype was observed a handful of times. The J gene is TRBJ2-7, the V gene TRBV6-5; no firm D call. This CDR3 has 13 residues. Trimming removed 0 bases from V and 1 base from J, with 4 bases in between. In germline, CDR1 is MNHEY, CDR2 SVGAGI. CDR3 coding DNA: TGTGCCAGCAGTTACTCGACATCCTACGAGCAGTACTTC. This gives the protein CASSYSTSYEQYF.

The chain carries TRBV20-1 and TRBJ2-2; D might be TRBD2 (6 bases). The V end was cut by 2 bases, the J end by 1 base, with 14 bases between. The CDR3 covers 16 residues. Germline V gives CDR1 DFQATT, CDR2 SNEGSKA (reference sequence). CDR3: CSARPRRLVNTGELFF. The DNA for the CDR3 is TGCAGTGCTAGACCCCGTCGACTAGTGAACACCGGGGAGCTGTTTTTT.

This chain connects TRBV27 to TRBJ2-5, with 7 bases fitting TRBD1. Trimming removed 8 bases from V and 9 bases from J; junction bases left unmatched: 12. CDR3 length: 13 amino acids. Germline V CDR1 and CDR2: MNHEY, SMNVEV (reference sequence). CDR3 nucleotide sequence: TGTGCCAGCGCCACAGGACGCCAGGGGGCCCAGTACTTC. Translating gives CASATGRQGAQYF.

The table lists this clonotype with many counts. This chain joins TRBV20-1 and TRBJ2-1; TRBD2 is a possible D gene (6 bases). Germline V gene sequence: CDR1 DFQATT, CDR2 SNEGSKA (reference sequence). CDR3 size: 12 residues. The V end lost 3 bases, the J end lost 3 bases, and 6 bases lay between the germline ends. This chain's CDR3 is CSASGSYNEQFF. The CDR3 region has the DNA TGCAGTGCTAGCGGGAGCTACAATGAGCAGTTCTTC.